The 9 T cell receptor beta chains below come from one sample, sequenced in a study of blood T cell repertoires in COVID-19 (dated by TCRdb to the early 2020s). Libraries came from the immunoSEQ multiplex PCR assay. Sourced from immuneACCESS, this table was stored by TCRdb with only in-frame sequences that have V and J called. A share of the clones is absent; for the studies checked, an unresolved V gene accounts for under half, and the remainder has no known explanation. This sample comprises around 400,000 clones, 83% of them detected only once. 5% to 6% of the sample is held by the ten biggest clonotypes. The material sequenced was PBMCs or T cells enriched from blood (not recorded which). These receptor sequences come from a woman aged 45-60 years who had recovered from COVID-19.

The V gene is TRBV7-8, the J gene TRBJ2-3; D is possibly TRBD1 (10 bases). Germline CDR1 reads SGHVS; CDR2 reads FQNEAQ. V shed 5 bases and J shed 5 bases, with 26 bases lying between them. The CDR3 has 18 amino acids. The CDR3 sequence: CASSLRDRGLAPVDTQYF. CDR3 DNA: TGTGCCAGCAGCCTCCGGGACAGGGGACTAGCCCCCGTAGATACGCAGTATTTT.

The CDR3, as DNA: TGTGCCAGCAAACCCCAGGGGGGTCGTGAAGCTTTCTTT. This gives the protein CASKPQGGREAFF. The V gene is TRBV6-4, the J gene TRBJ1-1; 7 nucleotides match TRBD1. This CDR3 contains 13 residues. Trimming took 7 bases from V and 7 from J; bases not matched to a gene: 9. The germline V gene has CDR1 MRHNA and CDR2 SNTAGT.

The J gene is TRBJ1-3, the V gene TRBV5-8; tentative D call: TRBD1 (6 bases). The germline V gene encodes CDR1 SGHTS and CDR2 YDEGEE. This CDR3 is 18 amino acids long. V lost 2 bases to trimming and J lost 0 bases, with 18 bases between them. DNA for the CDR3: TGTGCCAGCAGCTTAACAGGGTTTGTTGGTCTCTCTGGAAACACCATATATTTT. It translates to CASSLTGFVGLSGNTIYF.

This chain links TRBV30 with TRBJ1-1; no firm D call. Between the trimmed V and J ends, which lost 3 bases and 9 bases, there was a span of 17 bases. Germline V gene lookup returns CDR1 GTSNPN and CDR2 SVGIG (reference sequence). The CDR3 sequence is 13 residues long. The CDR3: CAWSPFNRAKAFF. CDR3 DNA sequence: TGTGCCTGGAGCCCATTTAACCGAGCCAAAGCTTTCTTT.

The chain uses TRBV28 and TRBJ1-2, with 7 bases aligning to TRBD1. The germline V gene has CDR1 MDHEN and CDR2 SYDVKM. The V and J ends lost 3 bases and 8 bases, in that order; junction bases with no gene match: 18. This CDR3 comprises 17 residues. CDR3 in amino acids: CASSLTGTALVPKGYTF. The CDR3 DNA follows: TGTGCCAGCAGTTTGACCGGGACAGCATTAGTGCCTAAGGGCTACACCTTC.

This rearrangement joins TRBV2 to TRBJ2-6; possibly TRBD2 for D (6 bases). The CDR3 runs to 15 residues. Per the germline V gene, CDR1 is SNHLY and CDR2 is FYNNEI. V gave up 7 bases and J gave up 0 bases, with 10 bases separating them. Here the CDR3 reads CASTLEGSGANVLTF. The CDR3, as DNA: TGTGCCAGCACCCTGGAGGGCTCTGGGGCCAACGTCCTGACTTTC.

The rearrangement links TRBV11-3 to TRBJ2-7, with 8 bases that match TRBD2. The CDR3 contains 17 residues. J lost 2 bases, V lost 2 bases, and 11 bases had no gene match. Germline V gives CDR1 SGHNT, CDR2 YENEEA. CDR3 protein: CASSLNWGSAGAYEQYF. The CDR3 DNA reads as TGTGCCAGCAGCTTAAATTGGGGTTCAGCGGGGGCCTACGAGCAGTACTTC.

The J gene is TRBJ1-1, the V gene TRBV5-4; 12 bases fit TRBD1. CDR3 size: 17 residues. V trimming: 4 bases; J trimming: 2 bases; junction bases outside the gene matches: 9. Germline assignment: CDR1 SGHNT and CDR2 YYREEE (reference sequence). CDR3 nucleotides: TGTGCCAGCAGCCCCGGGACAGGGGGCTCGGGAAACACTGAAGCTTTCTTT. Its translation is CASSPGTGGSGNTEAFF.

Of note for this clone: This same CDR3 is encoded by further DNA sequences in the sample. This rearrangement joins TRBV5-1 to TRBJ2-5, with D possibly matching TRBD2 (6 bases). The CDR3 is 14 amino acids. Looked up from germline, CDR1 is SGHRS and CDR2 is YFSETQ. V lost 0 bases and J 5 bases, leaving 11 bases between the germline ends. Written as DNA, the CDR3 is TGCGCCAGCAGCTTGGTCGGCGGGGAGGAGACCCAGTACTTC. It yields the protein CASSLVGGEETQYF.